These T cell receptor beta chains were read from a single sample in a study of cytomegalovirus exposure and HLA in healthy donors. Measured with immunoSEQ multiplex PCR; TCRdb has only the in-frame clones, and not every one. The data show 130,000 to 150,000 clones, with roughly 89% seen just once and 3.3% held by the top ten. Sequencing was done on a sample of PBMCs. All receptors come from a woman between 18 and 30 years old in good health and CMV-seropositive. CDR3s include the opening cysteine and the closing phenylalanine or tryptophan. The order of the fields is CDR3 protein, CDR3 DNA, J gene, V gene, D gene, clone size. A D gene is named only where the DNA matches it firmly. Expanded clones are given a class, and other clones once, few, many or no size at all.

CDR3: CASSLGGLAGSSYEQYF
DNA: TGCGCCAGCAGCTTGGGAGGACTAGCGGGGAGCTCCTACGAGCAGTACTTC
J: TRBJ2-7
V: TRBV5-1
D: TRBD2
size: few

CDR3: CASSLSSGLNTEAFF
DNA: TGTGCCAGCAGCTTATCTAGCGGGCTGAACACTGAAGCTTTCTTT
J: TRBJ1-1
V: TRBV7-3
D: -
size: -

CDR3: CASSNSLDEQYF
DNA: TGCGCCAGCAGCAACAGCTTGGACGAGCAGTACTTC
J: TRBJ2-7
V: TRBV5-1
D: -
size: -

CDR3: CASSYSRGRGETQYF
DNA: TGTGCCAGCAGTTACTCGCGGGGTAGGGGAGAGACCCAGTACTTC
J: TRBJ2-5
V: TRBV6-6
D: -
size: -

CDR3: CASSTTSTGSYGYTF
DNA: TGTGCCAGCTCAACTACCTCGACAGGAAGCTATGGCTACACCTTC
J: TRBJ1-2
V: TRBV18
D: -
size: -

CDR3: CASSKTSGTSPNDPNSTDTQYF
DNA: TGTGCCAGCAGCAAAACTTCCGGGACTAGCCCCAACGACCCGAATAGCACAGATACGCAGTATTTT
J: TRBJ2-3
V: TRBV21-1
D: -
size: -

CDR3: CASSLVGLAETQYF
DNA: TGTGCCAGCAGCTTGGTCGGACTAGCCGAGACCCAGTACTTC
J: TRBJ2-5
V: TRBV11-2
D: TRBD2
size: once

CDR3: CAWGQLVSDTQYF
DNA: TGTGCCTGGGGACAGCTGGTCTCAGATACGCAGTATTTT
J: TRBJ2-3
V: TRBV28
D: TRBD1
size: -

CDR3: CASSLVGQPGNTIYF
DNA: TGTGCCAGCAGCTTAGTTGGGCAGCCTGGAAACACCATATATTTT
J: TRBJ1-3
V: TRBV7-6
D: -
size: -

CDR3: CASSLRDSSSYNEQFF
DNA: TGTGCCAGCAGCTTAAGGGACTCCAGCTCCTACAATGAGCAGTTCTTC
J: TRBJ2-1
V: TRBV11-2
D: -
size: -

CDR3: CASSLEGGPSTGELFF
DNA: TGTGCCAGCAGCTTAGAGGGAGGGCCCTCCACCGGGGAGCTGTTTTTT
J: TRBJ2-2
V: TRBV5-8
D: TRBD2
size: once

CDR3: CASSLGTGGNEKLFF
DNA: TGTGCCAGCAGCTTGGGGACAGGGGGGAATGAAAAACTGTTTTTT
J: TRBJ1-4
V: TRBV5-4
D: TRBD1
size: -

CDR3: CASSERQGTYPGTEAFF
DNA: TGTGCCAGCAGCGAGAGACAGGGGACATATCCAGGCACTGAAGCTTTCTTT
J: TRBJ1-1
V: TRBV2
D: TRBD1
size: -

CDR3: CASAFGLAGADEQFF
DNA: TGTGCTAGTGCCTTCGGACTAGCGGGAGCCGATGAGCAGTTCTTC
J: TRBJ2-1
V: TRBV12-5
D: TRBD2
size: -

CDR3: CASSPGTSRAEQYF
DNA: TGTGCCAGCAGCCCCGGGACTAGCAGGGCGGAGCAGTACTTC
J: TRBJ2-7
V: TRBV7-9
D: TRBD2
size: -

CDR3: CASTPTNRDSGYTF
DNA: TGTGCCAGCACCCCGACGAACAGGGACAGTGGCTACACCTTC
J: TRBJ1-2
V: TRBV2
D: TRBD1
size: -

CDR3: CASSLQGNYGYTF
DNA: TGCGCCAGCAGCCTACAGGGGAACTATGGCTACACCTTC
J: TRBJ1-2
V: TRBV5-1
D: TRBD1
size: once

CDR3: CASSFGAGGLGQFF
DNA: TGTGCCAGCAGCTTTGGGGCAGGGGGGCTTGGGCAGTTCTTC
J: TRBJ2-1
V: TRBV7-9
D: -
size: -

CDR3: CASGLVTSGVSGELFF
DNA: TGTGCTAGTGGTTTGGTCACGTCAGGGGTCTCCGGGGAGCTGTTTTTT
J: TRBJ2-2
V: TRBV12-5
D: -
size: -

CDR3: CASPLVGRERNREQYF
DNA: TGTGCCAGCCCCCTCGTGGGGCGGGAGAGGAATCGCGAGCAGTACTTC
J: TRBJ2-7
V: TRBV27
D: TRBD2
size: -

CDR3: CASSHTGTGGKAFF
DNA: TGTGCCAGCAGCCACACCGGGACAGGGGGAAAAGCTTTCTTT
J: TRBJ1-1
V: TRBV14
D: TRBD1
size: -

CDR3: CASSDTDRTYEQYF
DNA: TGTGCCAGCAGTGACACGGACAGGACCTACGAGCAGTACTTC
J: TRBJ2-7
V: TRBV28
D: TRBD1
size: -

CDR3: CASTRVRTNYGYTF
DNA: TGTGCCAGTACCAGAGTGAGGACAAACTATGGCTACACCTTC
J: TRBJ1-2
V: TRBV19
D: -
size: -

CDR3: CAWSFAGNYEQYF
DNA: TGTGCCTGGAGTTTTGCCGGTAACTACGAGCAGTACTTC
J: TRBJ2-7
V: TRBV30
D: -
size: -

CDR3: CASKPDTSTDTQYF
DNA: TGCGCCAGCAAACCGGACACATCCACAGATACGCAGTATTTT
J: TRBJ2-3
V: TRBV5-1
D: -
size: -

CDR3: CASSLMTGLETQYF
DNA: TGTGCCAGCAGTTTAATGACAGGGCTGGAGACCCAGTACTTC
J: TRBJ2-5
V: TRBV28
D: TRBD1
size: -

CDR3: CASALTGNEQFF
DNA: TGCGCCAGCGCATTGACAGGGAATGAGCAGTTCTTC
J: TRBJ2-1
V: TRBV10-2
D: TRBD1
size: -

CDR3: CASSVEPQETQYF
DNA: TGTGCCAGCAGTGTGGAGCCTCAAGAGACCCAGTACTTC
J: TRBJ2-5
V: TRBV6-1
D: -
size: -

CDR3: CASSRPNAGGDLNYGYTF
DNA: TGTGCCAGCAGTCGCCCGAATGCAGGGGGCGACCTTAACTATGGCTACACCTTC
J: TRBJ1-2
V: TRBV28
D: TRBD1
size: -

CDR3: CASSPGTSGASYEQYF
DNA: TGTGCCAGCAGCCCAGGGACTAGCGGCGCCTCCTACGAGCAGTACTTC
J: TRBJ2-7
V: TRBV7-6
D: TRBD2
size: -

CDR3: CASSPIGGGSNEQFF
DNA: TGTGCCAGCAGCCCAATTGGGGGGGGGAGCAATGAGCAGTTCTTC
J: TRBJ2-1
V: TRBV9
D: TRBD2
size: -

CDR3: CASSDYPGLAGGRNEQFF
DNA: TGTGCCAGCAGTGATTACCCGGGACTAGCGGGAGGACGGAATGAGCAGTTCTTC
J: TRBJ2-1
V: TRBV6-1
D: TRBD2
size: -

CDR3: CATSRARGPNTGELFF
DNA: TGTGCCACCAGCAGAGCAAGAGGCCCGAACACCGGGGAGCTGTTTTTT
J: TRBJ2-2
V: TRBV15
D: -
size: once

CDR3: CATSGGAGASTDTQYF
DNA: TGTGCCACCAGCGGGGGAGCGGGAGCTAGCACAGATACGCAGTATTTT
J: TRBJ2-3
V: TRBV15
D: TRBD2
size: -

CDR3: CASSDGGVREQYF
DNA: TGTGCCAGTAGCGACGGGGGTGTGAGGGAGCAGTACTTC
J: TRBJ2-7
V: TRBV19
D: -
size: -

CDR3: CASSLVQGARGYGYTF
DNA: TGTGCCAGCAGCTTGGTCCAGGGGGCGCGCGGCTATGGCTACACCTTC
J: TRBJ1-2
V: TRBV5-6
D: TRBD1
size: -

CDR3: CASSNTGVGEKLFF
DNA: TGTGCCAGCAGCAACACAGGGGTGGGAGAAAAACTGTTTTTT
J: TRBJ1-4
V: TRBV6-5
D: TRBD1
size: -

CDR3: CASSAALNPNEKLFF
DNA: TGTGCCAGCAGTGCGGCCCTGAACCCTAATGAAAAACTGTTTTTT
J: TRBJ1-4
V: TRBV6-6
D: -
size: -

CDR3: CASTNLVERELFF
DNA: TGTGCCAGCACCAACCTTGTCGAGCGGGAGCTGTTTTTT
J: TRBJ2-2
V: TRBV7-9
D: -
size: -

CDR3: CASSVRGLSYGYTF
DNA: TGTGCCAGTAGTGTCAGGGGGCTGAGCTATGGCTACACCTTC
J: TRBJ1-2
V: TRBV19
D: TRBD1
size: -

CDR3: CASSRTGGSQPQHF
DNA: TGTGCCAGCTCACGGACAGGGGGCTCTCAGCCCCAGCATTTT
J: TRBJ1-5
V: TRBV18
D: TRBD1
size: few

CDR3: CASSEDQNETQYF
DNA: TGTGCCAGCAGTGAAGATCAGAACGAGACCCAGTACTTC
J: TRBJ2-5
V: TRBV2
D: -
size: -